This T cell receptor beta chain comes out of a study of early T cells in non-severe SARS-CoV-2 infection. Study in general: Sequenced material consisted of bulk RNA (from unsorted whole blood), and chains were unpaired.

Individually, cDNA molecules had unique molecular identifiers attached to them. TCRdb re-derived calls from the 5' RACE reads in MiXCR, one entry per CDR3 protein. The sample has 30,000 to 40,000 distinct CDR3 sequences; around 6.5% are singletons. CDR1 and CDR2 from the germline V gene are SGDLS and YYNGEE. The CDR3 runs to 14 residues. V gave up 0 bases and J gave up 6 bases, with 12 bases separating them. The source was whole blood, collected at baseline. V gene TRBV9 combines with J gene TRBJ1-1, with no clear D. The receptor was isolated from an adult who was a healthcare worker with PCR-confirmed SARS-CoV-2 infection or an uninfected control (not recorded which). As DNA, the CDR3 is TGTGCCAGCAGCGTAGAAACGGGGATGGCTGAAGCTTTCTTT. Translating gives CASSVETGMAEAFF.